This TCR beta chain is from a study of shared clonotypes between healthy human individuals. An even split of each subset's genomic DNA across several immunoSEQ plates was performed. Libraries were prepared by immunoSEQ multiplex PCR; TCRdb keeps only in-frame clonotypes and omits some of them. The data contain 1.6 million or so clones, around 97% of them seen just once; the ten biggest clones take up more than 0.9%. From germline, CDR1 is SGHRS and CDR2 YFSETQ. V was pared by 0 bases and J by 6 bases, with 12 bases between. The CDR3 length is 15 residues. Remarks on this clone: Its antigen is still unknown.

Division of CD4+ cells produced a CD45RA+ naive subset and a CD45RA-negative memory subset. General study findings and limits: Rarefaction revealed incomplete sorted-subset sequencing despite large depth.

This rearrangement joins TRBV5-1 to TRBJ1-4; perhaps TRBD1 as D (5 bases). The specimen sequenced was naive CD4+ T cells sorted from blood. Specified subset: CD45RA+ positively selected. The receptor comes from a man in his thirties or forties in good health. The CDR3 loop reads CASSLEPGRYEKLFF. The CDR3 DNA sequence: TGCGCCAGCAGCTTGGAGCCAGGGAGGTATGAAAAACTGTTTTTT.